This entry describes one T cell receptor (beta chain). The antigen is not known. A FACSAria was used to sort CD4+ and CD8+ T cells. These cells came from PBMCs. The entry originates in a study of CD8+ T cells in alopecia areata. The wider study: The drug, tofacitinib, lasted 6 to 18 months, followed by 6 months off drug.

Unmatched junction bases numbered 17, after V lost 4 bases and J lost 6 bases. The CDR3 loop spans 17 amino acids. CDR1 is SGHNT, CDR2 YYREEE, per germline (reference sequence). Reverse transcription of extracted RNA yielded cDNA, which provided the sequencing template. Sequencing was performed with immunoSEQ multiplex PCR; in TCRdb, only in-frame clones are kept and a portion is missing. The profile covers hundreds of thousands of clones, with roughly two thirds appearing a single time and around 1.2% taken by the ten largest. Study-level points and caveats: Possibly because of HLA-related factors, TCR sharing was less clear across patients than in mice.

Sample: CD4+ T cells sorted from blood, taken at week 0. The sequence derives from a human donor with alopecia areata. This chain uses TRBV5-4 with TRBJ2-7, with 9 bases identical to TRBD2. This CDR3 is CASSGGTSRAVVGEQYF. The CDR3 coding sequence is TGTGCCAGCAGCGGCGGGACTAGCCGGGCGGTTGTTGGCGAGCAGTACTTC. The full variable domain, with the rest looked up from reference TRBV5-4 and TRBJ2-7, is ETGVTQSPTHLIKTRGQQVTLRCSSQSGHNTVSWYQQALGQGPQFIFQYYREEENGRGNFPPRFSGLQFPNYSSELNVNALELDDSALYLCASSGGTSRAVVGEQYFGPGTRLTVT.